This T cell receptor beta chain was sequenced in a study of T cells in localized non-small cell lung cancer. V was pared by 3 bases and J by 3 bases, with 10 bases between. The CDR3 has 13 residues. CDR1 is SGDLS and CDR2 is YYNGEE in the germline V gene. This clone is a singleton in its sample. Antigen unknown. Study observations and caveats: Of the top 100 tumor clones, median approximately 50 were in adjacent lung, around 28 among its top 100.

The protocol was immunoSEQ multiplex PCR, while the TCRdb copy is restricted to in-frame clones and leaves out a portion. The sample yields 86,000 or so clones, approximately 84% seen once. This specimen consisted of peripheral blood, obtained before any cancer treatment. The source is a man aged 35-75 years with stage I lung adenocarcinoma. The chain combines TRBV9 with TRBJ2-7; a weak D match, TRBD1 (6 bases). CDR3: CASSEGVGYEQYF. DNA for the CDR3: TGTGCCAGCAGCGAGGGGGTCGGCTACGAGCAGTACTTC.